These T cell receptor beta chains were read from a single sample in a study of blood T cells in healthy people across ages. A single record per CDR3 protein comes from TCRdb applying MiXCR to the 5' RACE reads. The data contain about 930,000 distinct CDR3 sequences, roughly 28% of them singletons. In addition, the sample was reused for a study of T cells of mothers and their children.

The sample comprised blood. These receptors were collected from a woman in her forties in good health. Each CDR3 is given with its conserved first and last residue. A D gene is named only where the DNA matches it firmly. Part of the rows lack a size; the others show once, few, many or a class for expanded clones.

size,J,D,V,DNA,CDR3
NA,TRBJ1-6,TRBD1,TRBV7-8,TGTGCCAGCAGCTTCGAACGGACAGGGAGTAGATCACCCCTCCACTTT,CASSFERTGSRSPLHF
few,TRBJ1-3,NA,TRBV7-2,TGTGCCAGCAGCCCACGGCTCTCTGGAAACACCATATATTTT,CASSPRLSGNTIYF
NA,TRBJ1-1,NA,TRBV29-1,TGCAGCGTTGAAGAAATTTGGGGTTATCGGACTGAAGCTTTCTTT,CSVEEIWGYRTEAFF
NA,TRBJ2-3,TRBD1,TRBV6-5,TGTGCCAGCAGGACAACGGACAGGGGAGGGGGTACGCAGTATTTT,CASRTTDRGGGTQYF
few,TRBJ2-1,TRBD2,TRBV5-1,TGCGCCAGCAGCATAGCGGGGGGGAGTGAGAATGAGCAGTTCTTC,CASSIAGGSENEQFF
many,TRBJ1-5,TRBD1,TRBV7-6,TGTGCCAGCAGCATATCCACGACAGGGCTAGGAGCCCAGCATTTT,CASSISTTGLGAQHF
many,TRBJ2-6,TRBD1,TRBV28,TGTGCCAGCAGGGACAGGGTGGCAGGGGCCAACGTCCTGACTTTC,CASRDRVAGANVLTF
NA,TRBJ2-5,NA,TRBV5-4,TGTGCCAGCAGCTCCGATCGAGCTCCGGGGAGAAGGGAGACCCAGTACTTC,CASSSDRAPGRRETQYF
NA,TRBJ1-1,NA,TRBV7-9,TGTGCCAGCAGCTTAGACACAGGGTTCACTGAAGCTTTCTTT,CASSLDTGFTEAFF
few,TRBJ1-5,NA,TRBV6-2/TRBV6-3,TGTGCCAGCAGTTATGGAAGTCGGGGGAATCAGCCCCAGCATTTT,CASSYGSRGNQPQHF
NA,TRBJ2-2,TRBD2,TRBV20-1,TGCAGCGCTAGAGATAGCGGGGGGCTCAACACCGGGGAGCTGTTTTTT,CSARDSGGLNTGELFF
few,TRBJ2-3,NA,TRBV4-1,TGCACCAGCAGCCAAGAGACCGGCCTAGATACGCAGTATTTT,CTSSQETGLDTQYF
many,TRBJ1-2,NA,TRBV6-5,TGTGCCAGCAGTTCCCCCGGGCGAGGAATCTATGGCTACACCTTC,CASSSPGRGIYGYTF
few,TRBJ2-3,NA,TRBV7-3,TGTGCCAGCAGCTTAATCAGCGGAGATACGCAGTATTTT,CASSLISGDTQYF
many,TRBJ2-5,TRBD1,TRBV20-1,TGCAGTGCTAGAGATCCCAACGGCAGGGGGCGCGGGGAGACCCAGTACTTC,CSARDPNGRGRGETQYF
NA,TRBJ2-3,TRBD2,TRBV7-2,TGTGGCAGCAGCTTAGCCGGGGGGGCAGTGGATACGCAGTATTTT,CGSSLAGGAVDTQYF
NA,TRBJ1-2,NA,TRBV29-1,TGCAGCGCTGCCGGAGGGGATACTAACTATGGCTACACCTTC,CSAAGGDTNYGYTF